This T cell receptor beta chain was retrieved from a study of CD8+ T cells in alopecia areata. Trimming shortened V by 7 bases and J by 0 bases, and 9 bases separated the two germline ends. The CDR3 has 13 residues. Germline CDR1 is SNHLY and CDR2 is FYNNEI. Treatment in this sample: oral pan-JAK inhibitor, 5-10 mg twice daily. Isolated RNA was reverse transcribed into cDNA used as the sequencing template. Assay: immunoSEQ multiplex PCR; the TCRdb copy retains only in-frame clones and omits some. The sample carries 200,000 or so clones, 58% recorded once. Here the sequenced sample was CD4+ T cells sorted from blood, taken at week 24, from a patient treated with tofacitinib. The TCR originated in a human donor with alopecia areata. The chain uses TRBV2 and TRBJ1-1; the D is unclear. The CDR3 nucleotides are TGTGCCAGCACCAGCGAAGTGAACACTGAAGCTTTCTTT. Its translation is CASTSEVNTEAFF.